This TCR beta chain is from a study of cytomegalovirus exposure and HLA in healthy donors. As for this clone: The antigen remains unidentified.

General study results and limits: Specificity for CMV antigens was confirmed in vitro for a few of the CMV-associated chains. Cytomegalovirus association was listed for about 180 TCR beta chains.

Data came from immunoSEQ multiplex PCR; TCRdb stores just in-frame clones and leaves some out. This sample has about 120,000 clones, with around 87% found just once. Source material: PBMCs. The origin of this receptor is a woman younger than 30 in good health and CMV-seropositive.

The chain's CDR3 is CASSVGDSPDTQYF. As DNA, the CDR3 is TGTGCCAGCAGCGTCGGGGACAGCCCAGATACGCAGTATTTT. V and J are TRBV9 and TRBJ2-3; 7 positions match TRBD1. With 2 bases clipped from V and 4 bases from J, the junction kept 4 bases outside the gene matches. Germline loops: CDR1 SGDLS, CDR2 YYNGEE. CDR3 length: 14 residues.